A selection of T cell receptor beta chains follows, all from one sample in a study of monozygotic twins with inflammatory bowel disease. TCRdb re-called the 5' RACE reads; one entry per CDR3 protein, DNA not given. This sample's table reports over 150,000 distinct CDR3 sequences. Sequences were obtained from blood. These receptors all stem from a human donor with ulcerative colitis or Crohn's disease, or a healthy co-twin of an affected twin (not recorded which). The CDR3 runs from the conserved cysteine through the conserved F or W.

V	J	CDR3
TRBV7-9	TRBJ2-1	CASSLTGSDNEQFF
TRBV6-5	TRBJ2-7	CASRDGAGAEQYF
TRBV9	TRBJ1-4	CASSIAASPNEKLFF
TRBV19	TRBJ1-1	CASSIGEQDTEAFF
TRBV5-1	TRBJ2-1	CASSSDPDNEQFF
TRBV20-1	TRBJ2-7	CSAIPAGQQAAEQYF
TRBV12-3/TRBV12-4	TRBJ1-5	CASSPDGYQPQHF
TRBV5-4	TRBJ2-5	CASSFAGFAETQYF
TRBV20-1	TRBJ2-3	CSARGRPLDTQYF
TRBV9	TRBJ1-2	CASSDDPESDYGYTF
TRBV7-6	TRBJ2-3	CASSLPLAGGIDTQYF
TRBV29-1	TRBJ2-2	CSVNGVGNTGELFF
TRBV7-8	TRBJ1-2	CASSLALGVVGYTF
TRBV7-9	TRBJ1-1	CASSLSDRAAFF
TRBV5-1	TRBJ1-5	CASRMTGESNQPQHF
TRBV7-3	TRBJ2-7	CASSLTAGNEQYF
TRBV6-2/TRBV6-3	TRBJ2-7	CASTSGTGYNEQYF
TRBV29-1	TRBJ1-2	CSVALKDDYTF
TRBV20-1	TRBJ2-1	CSASPAGDGNEQFF
TRBV6-1	TRBJ2-3	CASSEGVLGTDTQYF
TRBV9	TRBJ2-3	CASSLGPQGADTQYF
TRBV5-1	TRBJ1-1	CASSLESRGMAFF
TRBV15	TRBJ2-5	CATSRGLAGETQYF